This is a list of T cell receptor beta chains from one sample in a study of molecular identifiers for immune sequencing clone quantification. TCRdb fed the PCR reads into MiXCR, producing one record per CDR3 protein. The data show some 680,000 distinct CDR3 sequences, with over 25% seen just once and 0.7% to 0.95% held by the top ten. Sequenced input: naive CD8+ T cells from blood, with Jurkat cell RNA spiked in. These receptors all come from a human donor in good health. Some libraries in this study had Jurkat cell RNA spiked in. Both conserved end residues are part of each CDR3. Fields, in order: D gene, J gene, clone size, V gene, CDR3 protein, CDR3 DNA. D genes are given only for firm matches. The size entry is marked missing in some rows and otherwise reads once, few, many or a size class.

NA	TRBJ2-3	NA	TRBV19	CASTGESTDTQYF	TGTGCCAGTACAGGGGAAAGCACAGATACGCAGTATTTT
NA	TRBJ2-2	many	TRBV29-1	CSVEWQGSLTGELFF	TGCAGCGTTGAGTGGCAGGGGAGTTTAACCGGGGAGCTGTTTTTT
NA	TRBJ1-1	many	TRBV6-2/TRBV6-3	CASGAFWNTEAFF	TGTGCCAGCGGAGCCTTTTGGAACACTGAAGCTTTCTTT
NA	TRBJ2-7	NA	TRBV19	CASSPSGGWPYEQYF	TGTGCCAGTAGCCCCTCGGGGGGCTGGCCCTACGAGCAGTACTTC
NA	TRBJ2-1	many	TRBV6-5	CASSYTRTANNEQFF	TGTGCCAGCAGTTACACGAGGACAGCCAACAATGAGCAGTTCTTC
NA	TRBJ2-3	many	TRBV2	CASSEGVITSTDTQYF	TGTGCCAGCAGTGAAGGGGTAATCACTAGCACAGATACGCAGTATTTT
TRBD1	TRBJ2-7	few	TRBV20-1	CSAREWDRSSYEQYF	TGCAGTGCTAGAGAGTGGGACAGGAGCTCCTACGAGCAGTACTTC
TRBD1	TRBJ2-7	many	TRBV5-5	CASSFSTGGPGEQYF	TGTGCCAGCAGCTTCTCCACAGGGGGGCCGGGAGAGCAGTACTTC
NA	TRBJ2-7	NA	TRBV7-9	CAGSSSTRSSYEQYF	TGTGCCGGCAGCTCCTCGACGAGGAGCTCCTACGAGCAGTACTTC
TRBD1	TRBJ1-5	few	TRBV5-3	CARSLVAGGGNQPQHF	TGTGCCAGAAGCTTGGTGGCAGGGGGCGGCAATCAGCCCCAGCATTTT
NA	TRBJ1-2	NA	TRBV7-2	CASSLWTVPNYGYTF	TGTGCCAGCAGCCTATGGACAGTACCCAACTATGGCTACACCTTC
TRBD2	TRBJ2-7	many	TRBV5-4	CASSLASGIGEQYF	TGTGCCAGCAGCTTGGCTAGCGGGATTGGCGAGCAGTACTTC